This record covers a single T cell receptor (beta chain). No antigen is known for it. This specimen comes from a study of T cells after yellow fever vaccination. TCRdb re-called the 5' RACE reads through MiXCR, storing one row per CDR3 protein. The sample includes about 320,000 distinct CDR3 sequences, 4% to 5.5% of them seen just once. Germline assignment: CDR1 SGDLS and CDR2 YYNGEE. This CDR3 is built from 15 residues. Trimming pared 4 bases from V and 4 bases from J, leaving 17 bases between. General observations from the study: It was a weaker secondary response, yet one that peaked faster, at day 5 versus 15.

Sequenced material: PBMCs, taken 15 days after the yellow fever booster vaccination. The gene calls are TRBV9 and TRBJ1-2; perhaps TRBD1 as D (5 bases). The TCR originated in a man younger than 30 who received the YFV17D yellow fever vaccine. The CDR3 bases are TGTGCCAGCAGCCCCCGCCCGGGGGGAGGCTATGGCTACACCTTC. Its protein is CASSPRPGGGYGYTF.